This T cell receptor beta chain was obtained from a study of cytomegalovirus exposure and HLA in healthy donors (TCRdb year 2017). Study-wide context: According to an earlier analysis of 450 to 650 of the donors, 150 million to 200 million T cells yielded over 100 million unique TCR beta sequences and approximately 280 Gb of sequence data. The T cell repertoires of some 700 subjects were profiled by immunosequencing and related to cytomegalovirus serostatus. The genetic ancestry cluster associated with self-reported Caucasian donors included around four fifths of the 300 to 400 genotyped donors. Besides the first cohort of around 670 subjects, a separate validation cohort made up of over 100 different subjects was used. The number of donors typed differed by locus, with about 629-640 for A, B, C, DRB1 and DQB1, approximately 500 for DQA1, about 610 for DPA1, and around 450 for DPB1. The study aimed to test whether signatures of past pathogen exposure could be identified by cataloging public T cell receptors. Donor age, sex, ethnicity and CMV serostatus were compiled alongside the repertoire data. All discovery cohort repertoires had been generated using a single sequencing platform. HLA typing included class I and class II loci at four-digit resolution. Rather than drawing on any new phenotypic data, the later analysis identified candidate immune exposures from TCR beta sequences and the way those sequences occurred across donors. An earlier analysis of 587 of the donors used high-throughput TCR beta sequencing to judge whether each TCR beta V gene segment behaved as functional or pseudogenic. Four or five DR-DQ haplotypes were handled as single units for association and clustering because linkage in the cohort was strong. A later genetic analysis took genome-wide SNP genotypes for about 60% of the roughly 670 donors and used that subset as a discovery cohort. To predict cytomegalovirus infection status, the study combined high-throughput TCR immunosequencing, statistical association of individual TCRs with disease status, and machine learning. In a later analysis, previously published TCR beta repertoires from fewer than 750 donors were re-analyzed and high-resolution HLA genotyping was added so that TCR occurrence patterns could be studied. Around 320 gigabases of sequencing data and approximately 84 million unique TCR sequences were included in an early release covering roughly 700 HLA-typed donors. On average, about 200,000 unique TCR beta nucleotide sequences were sequenced per donor among a few hundred genotyped donors of the cohort, with roughly a sixth of those sequences being non-productive. General conclusions and limits of the study: In the study, 150 to 200 TCR beta chains were listed as associated with cytomegalovirus. The cohort was sequenced for TCR beta chains only, and without alpha or paired-chain data the features that could be detected were limited. According to a later genetic analysis, donors in an Asian-associated ancestry cluster had fewer N-insertions in productive TCRs than the approximately 690-donor mean. Because counts were too low, 15 to 20 rarely observed V segments, including chromosome 9 orphons, were excluded from the earlier analysis of around 640 of the donors. A cluster of highly shared sequence variants was judged likely to be a technical artifact of the sequencing pipeline. A further reported finding was that TCR beta sequences accurately predicted the HLA-A and HLA-B alleles for most subjects in the first cohort. Because HLA typing was missing for some donors at each locus, association tests included only the typed subset. Three of the identified cytomegalovirus-associated TCR beta chains were confirmed in vitro to be specific for cytomegalovirus antigens. In both the original and validation cohorts, the classifier was reported to diagnose cytomegalovirus status with high specificity and sensitivity. Several of the top co-occurrence clusters appeared to be linked to parvovirus B19, influenza, CMV and Epstein-Barr virus, according to a later analysis. A later genetic analysis associated a missense DCLRE1C variant with V-gene and J-gene trimming of TCR beta chains, and an independent cohort replicated the association. CMV serostatus was the only immune exposure information available for the cohort. Some IMGT-functional V segments, including TRBV6-2 and TRBV6-3, could not be distinguished by the 87-base-pair reads and were therefore excluded. According to a later analysis, TCR association rates differed among HLA loci, with DRB1 alleles showing the most associated TCRs and HLA-C alleles showing the fewest. A later analysis found that most CMV-associated TCR beta chains appeared HLA-restricted, with HLA associations seemingly driven largely by CMV exposure. It was suggested by the authors that the approach could potentially be generalized to other disease states and immunological phenotypes. A later analysis found that HLA-associated TCR beta chains were more clonally expanded and had lower generation probabilities than equally common non-associated chains. Most TCR sequences were seen in very few donors, while some public TCRs were found in many individuals. Linkage disequilibrium might explain the correlated functional status among segregating V segments, but an unknown experimental factor could not be excluded. The presence/absence analyses assumed that sequencing depth was roughly uniform across donors, and that assumption may not be true. Broadly in line with IMGT annotations, most TCR beta V segments showed up in productive rearrangements about 87% or about 30% of the time in an earlier analysis of several hundred of the donors. In a later analysis, 15,000 to 20,000 TCR beta sequences were associated with specific HLA alleles at a false discovery rate of 0.05. Strong co-occurrence of HLA alleles, especially DR and DQ, made assigning TCR associations to individual alleles difficult.

This clone was picked up a small number of times. No cognate antigen has been identified for it. The input lacks base qualities; no much larger clone sits a single base away. Trimming takes 0 bases from V and 5 bases from J, and the germline ends sit 7 bases apart. CDR1 and CDR2 are read off the germline V gene as LGHNA and YSLEER. The CDR3 has 14 amino acids, counting the end cysteine and phenylalanine. Kept here is only the CDR3 DNA, which spans 42 bases and is read in frame from base 1. Preparation of the library involved the immunoSEQ multiplex PCR assay. For the multiplex PCR, a mixture combining 60 forward primers for TCR Vbeta segments and 13 reverse primers for TCR Jbeta segments was used. Amplification of the CDR3 region of rearranged TCR beta genes was performed with a multiplex PCR assay on genomic DNA. The Illumina HiSeq System was used to sequence the amplified TCR beta libraries as 87-base-pair reads. The source study handled its data this way. A later analysis tallied 80 million to 95 million unique TCR beta chains across the 666 repertoires, and about 12 million of those chains were shared by two or more donors. Raw reads were error-corrected and collapsed into unique sequences by a nearest-neighbor algorithm in which closely related sequences were merged to remove PCR and sequencing errors. CDR3 sequences were aligned to IMGT reference sequences to assign V, D and J gene segments. For a sequence to be retained, a match of at least six nucleotides was required to both a V gene segment and a J gene segment. Rearrangements were called productive when the CDR3 lacked stop codons and stayed in frame with V and J; all others were non-productive. CDR3 was defined by IMGT convention, running from the second conserved V-encoded cysteine to the conserved J-encoded phenylalanine. The earlier analysis of approximately 500 of the donors excluded sequences that lacked an unambiguous match to a single V gene segment. In an earlier analysis of a few hundred of the donors, V segments were called functional above 56.7% productive rearrangements and were called segregating when the between-donor standard deviation exceeded 5%. A statistical classification framework was built to diagnose cytomegalovirus status from the catalog of TCR beta chain sequences. In a later analysis, TCR nucleotide sequences were compared against IMGT/GENE-DB human TR gene sequences so that V and J genes could be assigned. In a later analysis, CDR3 sequences and most-parsimonious VDJ recombination scenarios were assigned using the TCRdist pipeline. In a later analysis, every TCR beta chain was defined by the combination of its CDR3 amino acid sequence and its V-gene family, and reads without a unique V-gene family were dropped. As a way to deal with suspected cross-contamination and a sequencing artifact, a later analysis dropped roughly 620 nucleotide sequences that were highly shared and had low generation probability. A later analysis calculated a clonal expansion index for each public chain from normalized within-repertoire ranks of inferred template counts. Generation probabilities in a later analysis came from a VDJ recombination model fitted to out-of-frame rearrangements, and those results were checked against IGoR. Hypergeometric tests were used in a later analysis to score TCR-TCR, TCR-HLA and TCR-CMV co-occurrence, with a repertoire-size bias correction applied to the TCR pairs. To estimate false discovery rates, a later analysis permuted the HLA or CMV assignments 20 times. In a later analysis, co-occurring TCRs were grouped with DBSCAN, and TCRdist sequence similarity was added when clustering was performed within HLA-allele-positive subsets. Repertoires with fewer than 30,000 or more than 120,000 public chains, plus five repertoires with anomalous nucleotide sharing, were excluded from co-occurrence clustering. The source is immuneACCESS, and TCRdb retained only in-frame sequences with V and J called. Part of the clones is not carried over; for the studies checked, unresolved V genes explain less than half of this, and the remainder is unexplained. Clonal size and the V and J genes are those of that table, whereas D and trimming came from the DNA. For this sample there are under 85,000 clones; approximately 74% appear just once. The ten largest account for 15% to 20% of the sample.

The cohort comprised fewer than 700 healthy bone marrow donors. Cohort members were all nominally healthy when sampled, although unrecorded immune exposures were likely present. The donor was CMV seropositive and belonged to the group of over 250 seropositive cohort members. Every donor gave a peripheral blood sample, and the peripheral blood mononuclear cells from that sample were used for TCR beta sequencing. The Qiagen DNeasy Blood Extraction Kit was used to extract genomic DNA from the blood cell samples. The source material was PBMCs. The rearrangement joined TRBV4-3 to TRBJ2-2; no D gene call is confident. This receptor was identified in a man aged 40-55 years in good health and CMV-seropositive. The CDR3 protein sequence reads: CASSQDRHTGELFF. Read as DNA, the sequence is TGCGCCAGCAGCCAAGACAGGCATACCGGGGAGCTGTTTTTT.